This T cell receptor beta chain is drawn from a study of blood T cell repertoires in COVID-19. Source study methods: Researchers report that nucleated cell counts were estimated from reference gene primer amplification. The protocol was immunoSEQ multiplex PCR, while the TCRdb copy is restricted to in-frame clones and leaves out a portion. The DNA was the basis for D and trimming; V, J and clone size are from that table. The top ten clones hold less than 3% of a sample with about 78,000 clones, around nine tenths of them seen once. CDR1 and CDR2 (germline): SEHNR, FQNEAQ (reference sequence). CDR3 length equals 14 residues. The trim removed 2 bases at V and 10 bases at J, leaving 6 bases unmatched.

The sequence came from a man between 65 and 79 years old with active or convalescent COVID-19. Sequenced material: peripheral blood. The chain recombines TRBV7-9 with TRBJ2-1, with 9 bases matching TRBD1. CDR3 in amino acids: CASSLLGQGGEQFF. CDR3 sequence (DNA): TGTGCCAGCAGCTTATTGGGACAGGGAGGAGAGCAGTTCTTC.